Each of the 14 T cell receptor beta chains below was sequenced from the same sample in a study of T-cell reconstitution after alpha-beta-depleted transplantation in children. The TCRbeta library incorporated unique molecular identifiers. TCRdb redid the calling of the PCR reads with MiXCR, one entry per CDR3 protein. The data show some 550,000 distinct CDR3 sequences, with more than 20% seen just once and roughly 14% held by the top ten. The sequenced sample was PBMCs, mostly from graft donor cells, obtained 360 days after TCRalphabeta/CD19-depleted stem cell transplant. The receptors stem from a boy in the first two years of life who had a stem cell transplant for acute myeloid leukemia, so the T cells may come from the graft donor.

This clonotype was observed a handful of times. The rearrangement links TRBV12-3 or TRBV12-4 to TRBJ1-1, with TRBD1 as a possible D gene (6 bases). CDR3 length: 15 residues. The V and J ends lost 5 bases and 0 bases respectively, with 13 bases between them. The CDR3 spells CASSPGHQMNTEAFF. DNA for the CDR3: TGTGCCAGCAGTCCGGGACACCAGATGAACACTGAAGCTTTCTTT.

In its sample, this clonotype was seen many times. The chain joins TRBV13 to TRBJ1-3; TRBD1 might be the D (5 bases). The CDR3 is 17 residues long. Trimming left V 5 bases short and J 0 bases short, with 17 bases between. The germline V gene has CDR1 PRHDT and CDR2 FYEKMQ (reference sequence). The CDR3 coding sequence is TGTGCCAGCAGCCTTCGGTTGAGGGGAAGCTCTGGAAACACCATATATTTT. This encodes CASSLRLRGSSGNTIYF.

The V gene is TRBV20-1, the J gene TRBJ2-7; 8 bases fit TRBD1. The CDR3 loop spans 13 amino acids. With V trimmed by 4 bases and J by 7 bases, 9 bases remained unmatched. CDR1 is DFQATT, CDR2 SNEGSKA, per germline (reference sequence). CDR3 sequence: CSANPPGGLEQYV. CDR3 nucleotide sequence: TGCAGTGCTAACCCCCCAGGGGGCTTGGAGCAGTACGTC.

The rearrangement uses TRBV5-1 and TRBJ2-5; 10 bases line up with TRBD2. The germline V gene has CDR1 SGHRS and CDR2 YFSETQ. Trimming removed 0 bases from V and 2 bases from J; junction bases left unmatched: 7. The CDR3 is made up of 17 amino acids. CDR3 nucleotides: TGCGCCAGCAGCTTGGCCGAGGTAGCGGGGGGACAAGAGACCCAGTACTTC. It codes for CASSLAEVAGGQETQYF.

V is TRBV10-3 and J is TRBJ2-1, with D perhaps matching TRBD1 (5 bases). Between the trimmed V and J ends, which lost 0 bases and 4 bases, there was a span of 10 bases. The length of the CDR3 is 15 residues. The germline gives CDR1 ENHRY, CDR2 SYGVKD. CDR3 in amino acids: CAISESAGQYNEQFF. The CDR3 DNA reads TGTGCCATCAGTGAGTCGGCAGGGCAGTACAATGAGCAGTTCTTC.

This clonotype has a count of ten or more. The V gene is TRBV6-5, the J gene TRBJ2-6, with D uncertain. Germline-derived CDR1 and CDR2 are MNHEY and SVGAGI. CDR3 size: 16 residues. V lost 0 bases to trimming and J lost 0 bases, with 6 bases between them. CDR3 residues: CASSYSRHSGANVLTF. The DNA of the CDR3 is TGTGCCAGCAGTTACTCGAGGCACTCTGGGGCCAACGTCCTGACTTTC.

The chain couples TRBV20-1 to TRBJ2-3; TRBD1 matches 7 bases. Trimming cost V 4 bases and J 3 bases; bases outside gene matches: 10. The germline V gene has CDR1 DFQATT and CDR2 SNEGSKA (reference sequence). The CDR3 has 15 residues. CDR3 in DNA: TGCAGTGCTACCCCGGACAGGAAACCGACAGATACGCAGTATTTT. Translation: CSATPDRKPTDTQYF.

The V and J genes are TRBV20-1 and TRBJ2-3; 8 bases are a match to TRBD1. In germline, CDR1 is DFQATT, CDR2 SNEGSKA (reference sequence). The V and J ends lost 1 base and 3 bases, in that order; junction bases with no gene match: 3. CDR3 length: 14 amino acids. CDR3 region: CSARADRVTDTQYF. Here the CDR3 DNA reads TGCAGTGCTAGAGCGGACAGGGTAACAGATACGCAGTATTTT.

This chain uses TRBV10-2 with TRBJ2-2; tentative D call: TRBD2 (5 bases). Germline CDR1 reads WSHSY; CDR2 reads SAAADI. The CDR3 spans 15 residues. V lost 3 bases to trimming and J lost 4 bases, with 12 bases between them. CDR3 amino acids: CASSEGVGSTGELFF. As DNA, the CDR3 is TGCGCCAGCAGTGAAGGTGTAGGGAGCACCGGGGAGCTGTTTTTT.

The sample holds many counts of this clonotype. The chain is built from TRBV10-2 and TRBJ2-1; 7 nucleotides agree with TRBD2. The CDR3 extends over 13 amino acids. V dropped 4 bases and J dropped 7; count of bases not matched to a gene: 4. CDR1 and CDR2 (germline): WSHSY, SAAADI. For the CDR3, the DNA is TGCGCCAGCAGTGGTCTAGCGGAAAATGAGCAGTTCTTC. Translated: CASSGLAENEQFF.

The rearrangement links TRBV21-1 to TRBJ1-2; the table's D call, TRBD1, was not checked against the DNA. TRBV21-1 is deemed a pseudogene. The CDR3 has 14 amino acids. The CDR3: CASSSRGGFYGYTF. CDR3 sequence (DNA): TGTGCCAGCAGCTCCCGGGGAGGGTTCTATGGCTACACCTTC.

Many counts were recorded for this clonotype. The chain couples TRBV7-6 to TRBJ2-1, with D possibly matching TRBD1 (6 bases). The CDR3 contains 15 residues. Trimming cost V 5 bases and J 7 bases, with 18 bases left between them. Germline V gene data show CDR1 as SGHVS and CDR2 as FNYEAQ. CDR3 region: CASSPPTGWWNEQFF. The CDR3, as DNA: TGTGCCAGCAGCCCCCCGACAGGCTGGTGGAATGAGCAGTTCTTC.

This clonotype was seen just once. The chain combines TRBV4-3 with TRBJ1-4; 8 bases fit TRBD1. The CDR3 has 15 amino acids. The ends lost 3 bases at V and 5 bases at J; junction bases unmatched: 5. Germline V gene data show CDR1 as LGHNA and CDR2 as YSLEER. CDR3 coding DNA: TGCGCCAGCAGCCACCAGGACAGGGAAAATGAAAAACTGTTTTTT. Its translation is CASSHQDRENEKLFF.

This clonotype was recorded at least ten times. The chain employs TRBV20-1 and TRBJ2-3; 7 bases map to TRBD1. Trimming at V came to 2 bases and at J to 2 bases, leaving 16 bases not matched to a gene. The CDR3 length is 18 residues. Germline-derived CDR1 and CDR2 are DFQATT and SNEGSKA (reference sequence). CDR3 DNA: TGCAGTGCTAGACTGCGGACAGGACCTTCTTGGGTCACAGATACGCAGTATTTT. Translating it yields CSARLRTGPSWVTDTQYF.